Sequencing of this T cell receptor beta chain was carried out in a study of CD8 T cells in ankylosing spondylitis. Whole-study results and caveats: Blood from ankylosing spondylitis patients appeared to carry a characteristic eight-variant TCR beta motif.

The CDR3 length is 17 residues. The ends lost 2 bases at V and 0 bases at J; junction bases unmatched: 5. Germline values: CDR1 SGHVS, CDR2 FNYEAQ. With respect to this clonotype: Its antigen is undetermined.

TCRdb re-called the 5' RACE reads through MiXCR, storing one row per CDR3 protein. Of 650,000 to 800,000 distinct CDR3 sequences listed, under 20% were seen once; the top ten hold 15% to 20%. This sequence joins TRBV7-6 and TRBJ2-1, with 9 bases identical to TRBD1. Sequencing was performed on blood, either unsorted or a sorted T cell fraction (not recorded which). The sequence derives from a male donor with ankylosing spondylitis. CDR3 nucleotides: TGTGCCAGCAGCTTAACAACAGGGGGCAGCTCCTACAATGAGCAGTTCTTC. This gives the protein CASSLTTGGSSYNEQFF.